Each of the 8 T cell receptor beta chains below was sequenced from the same sample in a study of blood T cell repertoires in COVID-19. The protocol was immunoSEQ multiplex PCR, while the TCRdb copy is restricted to in-frame clones and leaves out a portion. The sample includes roughly 500,000 clones, approximately 85% seen only once; the top ten take approximately 2.9%. The sample was peripheral blood. The receptors come from a human donor in a cohort sampled during active COVID-19.

V is TRBV19 and J is TRBJ2-1, with 14 bases lining up with TRBD2. Germline V gene data show CDR1 as LNHDA and CDR2 as SQIVND (reference sequence). The CDR3 totals 16 residues. With V trimmed by 5 bases and J by 3 bases, 3 bases remained unmatched. CDR3: CASSAGLAGVYNEQFF. CDR3 nucleotides: TGTGCCAGTAGTGCGGGACTAGCGGGAGTCTACAATGAGCAGTTCTTC.

The CDR3 coding sequence is TGCAGCGTTACTACAGGGGGCCCCACTGAAGCTTTCTTT. Translation: CSVTTGGPTEAFF. The rearrangement links TRBV29-1 to TRBJ1-1; 9 bases map to TRBD1. Trimming removed 5 bases from V and 4 bases from J; junction bases left unmatched: 5. The CDR3 contains 13 residues. Germline-derived CDR1 and CDR2 are SQVTM and ANQGSEA.

This clone was recorded a few times. This chain uses TRBV7-2 with TRBJ1-1, with D possibly being TRBD1 (5 bases). Trimming removed 5 bases at V and 7 bases at J, with 14 bases between. This CDR3 region has 13 residues. Per the germline V gene, CDR1 is SGHTA and CDR2 is FQGNSA. DNA of the CDR3: TGTGCCAGCAGCCCAAAGGGGCCCCGTGAAGCTTTCTTT. Encoded protein: CASSPKGPREAFF.

This clone was picked up a small number of times. This rearrangement joins TRBV5-1 to TRBJ2-1, with D tentatively TRBD2 (6 bases). V shed 7 bases and J shed 2 bases, with 13 bases lying between them. The CDR3 spans 14 residues. Per the germline V gene, CDR1 is SGHRS and CDR2 is YFSETQ. In DNA form, the CDR3 reads TGCGCCAGCGGAACGGGAGACACCTACAATGAGCAGTTCTTC. Translation gives CASGTGDTYNEQFF.

Only one count was recorded for this clone. The V gene is TRBV18, the J gene TRBJ2-7, with 9 bases that match TRBD2. The CDR3 has 16 amino acids. The J segment lost 5 bases and the V segment lost 1 base, leaving 9 bases of the junction unmatched. Germline CDR1 KGHSH, CDR2 LQKENI. The CDR3 DNA follows: TGTGCCAGCTCACCACGGGCGGGAGGGGGATTCCACGAGCAGTACTTC. This codes for CASSPRAGGGFHEQYF.

The chain carries TRBV28 and TRBJ2-1; D is undetermined. The V and J ends lost 2 bases and 9 bases respectively, with 8 bases between them. CDR3 length: 12 amino acids. The germline V gene encodes CDR1 MDHEN and CDR2 SYDVKM. The CDR3 DNA reads as TGTGCCAGCAGTTTAGGCGGTAGTGAGCAGTTCTTC. Translating gives CASSLGGSEQFF.

V is TRBV30 and J is TRBJ1-2; D possibly corresponds to TRBD1 (6 bases). Germline V lookup: CDR1 GTSNPN, CDR2 SVGIG (reference sequence). The V and J ends lost 7 bases and 0 bases respectively, with 15 bases between them. The CDR3 is 14 amino acids. The CDR3 protein is CALAGDPSNYGYTF. CDR3 DNA: TGTGCCTTAGCAGGGGATCCCTCTAACTATGGCTACACCTTC.

In the case of this clone: Sequence at one end of the junction differs from germline and may be a read error. This chain uses TRBV7-7 with TRBJ2-3, with D maybe TRBD1 (7 bases). The CDR3 has 17 residues. The germline V gene encodes CDR1 SSHAT and CDR2 FNYEAQ (reference sequence). The CDR3 sequence: CASSPAPGGLGTDTQYF. CDR3 DNA: TGTGCTAGCAGCCCTGCCCCAGGGGGGCTTGGGACAGATACGCAGTATTTT.